This is a list of T cell receptor beta chains from one sample in a study of blood T cell repertoires in COVID-19. This table comes from immunoSEQ multiplex PCR, and its TCRdb copy is limited to in-frame clones, with some not included. The sample lists roughly 150,000 clones; about 83% were seen once. Material for sequencing was peripheral blood. These receptors originate from a man between 65 and 85 years old who had recovered from COVID-19. CDR3s include the opening cysteine and the closing phenylalanine or tryptophan. D genes are given only for firm matches. For some rows the clone size is stated as once, few or many, or as a class when expanded; others skip it.

J gene	D gene	V gene	clone size	CDR3 DNA	CDR3 protein
TRBJ1-1	.	TRBV12-5	.	TGTGCTAGTGGTTTATCCATGAACACTGAAGCTTTCTTT	CASGLSMNTEAFF
TRBJ2-2	.	TRBV6-5	.	TGTGCCAGCAGTTACTCTGGGGAGGCGAACACCGGGGAGCTGTTTTTT	CASSYSGEANTGELFF
TRBJ1-1	.	TRBV6-5	once	TGTGCCAGCAGTCCTTTGGACAGAAAGAACACTGAAGCTTTCTTT	CASSPLDRKNTEAFF
TRBJ1-4	.	TRBV21-1	.	TGTGCCAGCAGCAAAAGGAAAAGGACAGGGGGGATCGAAAAACTGTTTTTT	CASSKRKRTGGIEKLFF
TRBJ2-3	TRBD1	TRBV19	.	TGTGCCAGTAGTATGAGGGACAGGGGATCAGATACGCAGTATTTT	CASSMRDRGSDTQYF
TRBJ1-1	.	TRBV6-5	.	TGTGCCAGTCGGACTTTGGGCACTGAAGCTTTCTTT	CASRTLGTEAFF
TRBJ1-2	.	TRBV5-1	few	TGCGCCAGCAGCCCCGGACAGCTTAACTATGGCTACACCTTC	CASSPGQLNYGYTF
TRBJ2-1	TRBD1	TRBV25-1	.	TGTGCCAGTCGGGACAGGGGGTCATGGGGCAATGAGCAGTTCTTC	CASRDRGSWGNEQFF
TRBJ1-4	.	TRBV5-1	few	TGCGCCAGCAGCTTGGCCGAAGGGGTTTCGGAAAAACTGTTTTTT	CASSLAEGVSEKLFF
TRBJ2-2	.	TRBV7-8	.	TGTGCCAGCAGCGGCCGGACTAACACCGGGGAGCTGTTTTTT	CASSGRTNTGELFF
TRBJ2-7	.	TRBV5-1	.	TGCGCCAGCAGCACAGGGATGGGGTCCGAGCAGTACTTC	CASSTGMGSEQYF
TRBJ2-3	TRBD2	TRBV27	.	TGTGCCAGCAGTGCAAGGGCTAGCGGGTGGGCAGATACGCAGTATTTT	CASSARASGWADTQYF
TRBJ1-3	.	TRBV6-6	.	TGTGCCAGCAGTCTACTTGGCGGCTCTGGAAACACCATATATTTT	CASSLLGGSGNTIYF
TRBJ2-1	.	TRBV6-5	.	TGTGCCAGCAGTTACTCAGGGGGTAAATATGAGCAGTTCTTC	CASSYSGGKYEQFF
TRBJ2-1	TRBD2	TRBV5-6	.	TGTGCCAGCCTCAGGGCGGGAGTTTATGAGCAGTTCTTC	CASLRAGVYEQFF
TRBJ2-3	.	TRBV5-4	.	TGTGCCAGCAGCTCCTGGGGCGGTAGCACAGATACGCAGTATTTT	CASSSWGGSTDTQYF
TRBJ1-3	.	TRBV7-6	.	TGTGCCAGCAGCGCCTACAGCTACTCTGGAAACACCATATATTTT	CASSAYSYSGNTIYF
TRBJ2-7	.	TRBV6-2/TRBV6-3	.	TGTGCCAGCAGCCCCTTAAACTACGAGCAGTACTTC	CASSPLNYEQYF
TRBJ2-3	TRBD2	TRBV3-1/TRBV3-2	.	TGTGCCAGCAGCCTACGGACTAGCGGGAGAGGAGATACGCAGTATTTT	CASSLRTSGRGDTQYF
TRBJ1-4	TRBD1	TRBV25-1	.	TGTGCCAGCAGCCCGGGACAGGGGTATGAAAAACTGTTTTTT	CASSPGQGYEKLFF
TRBJ2-1	.	TRBV11-3	.	TGTGCCAGCAGCCAGGGCGGGTCCCCCGGGGGTGAGCAGTTCTTC	CASSQGGSPGGEQFF
TRBJ2-3	.	TRBV11-1	once	TGTGCCAGCAGCCTAACCACAGATACGCAGTATTTT	CASSLTTDTQYF
TRBJ2-2	TRBD2	TRBV7-2	once	TGTGCCAGCAGCTTAGCTAGCGGGAGGATCCCCGGGGAGCTGTTTTTT	CASSLASGRIPGELFF
TRBJ2-3	TRBD2	TRBV9	.	TGTGCCAGCAGCGTGAGCGGGAGGGACACAGATACGCAGTATTTT	CASSVSGRDTDTQYF
TRBJ2-1	TRBD2	TRBV11-2	.	TGTGCCAGCAGCCCGATACTAGCGGCCTCGACTGAGCAGTTCTTC	CASSPILAASTEQFF
TRBJ2-7	.	TRBV3-1/TRBV3-2	.	TGTGCCAGCAGCCAAGTACTATCACTACCCACCTACGAGCAGTACTTC	CASSQVLSLPTYEQYF
TRBJ2-1	TRBD2	TRBV28	.	TGTGCCAGCAGTTTACTAGCGGGAGTAAAAAATGAGCAGTTCTTC	CASSLLAGVKNEQFF
TRBJ2-5	TRBD2	TRBV7-6	.	TGTGCCAGCAGCTTAGCGGGGGCGGCGGGAGGGGCGGAGACCCAGTACTTC	CASSLAGAAGGAETQYF
TRBJ2-5	TRBD2	TRBV19	.	TGTGCCAGTAGCTCTCTAGCGGGAGCCGGGGAGACCCAGTACTTC	CASSSLAGAGETQYF
TRBJ2-7	.	TRBV7-9	.	TGTGCCAGCAGCTTCGCCAGGGGATACGAGCAGTACTTC	CASSFARGYEQYF
TRBJ2-3	.	TRBV7-9	.	TGTGCCAGCAGCTTACTGTCAACTCCCACAGATACGCAGTATTTT	CASSLLSTPTDTQYF
TRBJ1-6	TRBD1	TRBV27	.	TGTGCCAGCAGTTTAGATCGGACAGGGGGTCGGGGTTCACCCCTCCACTTT	CASSLDRTGGRGSPLHF
TRBJ1-1	TRBD1	TRBV7-6	.	TGTGCCAGCAGCTCTTACCAGGGGGAGACTGAAGCTTTCTTT	CASSSYQGETEAFF
TRBJ2-3	.	TRBV3-1/TRBV3-2	.	TGTGCCAGCAGCCAAGGCGGGATCACAGATACGCAGTATTTT	CASSQGGITDTQYF
TRBJ2-2	.	TRBV6-5	.	TGTGCCAGCAGTTACGATAGGAACACCGGGGAGCTGTTTTTT	CASSYDRNTGELFF
TRBJ2-7	.	TRBV21-1	.	TGTGCCAGCGAACGGAACAGGAGCTACGAGCAGTACTTC	CASERNRSYEQYF
TRBJ2-3	TRBD2	TRBV29-1	.	TGCAGCGTTGAAGAGCGGTCGGGAGGGGTCACAGATACGCAGTATTTT	CSVEERSGGVTDTQYF
TRBJ2-2	TRBD1	TRBV10-1	once	TGCGCCAGCAGTCAAGACAGGGAGTCCGGGGAGCTGTTTTTT	CASSQDRESGELFF
TRBJ1-4	TRBD1	TRBV9	few	TGTGCCAGCAGCAGCGGGACAGGGAACGAAAAACTGTTTTTT	CASSSGTGNEKLFF
TRBJ2-5	TRBD2	TRBV5-1	.	TGCGCCAGCAGCTTGGATTGGACTAGCGGGACCTCGCAAGAGACCCAGTACTTC	CASSLDWTSGTSQETQYF
TRBJ2-7	.	TRBV6-5	once	TGTGCCAGCAGTTACTCCAGGGTTAAACCCTACGAGCAGTACTTC	CASSYSRVKPYEQYF
TRBJ2-3	TRBD1	TRBV27	.	TGTGCCAGCAGTTCCGGACAGGGAAGGACAGATACGCAGTATTTT	CASSSGQGRTDTQYF
TRBJ2-7	TRBD1	TRBV18	once	TGTGCCAGCTCACCAGGGACAGGGGGGGAGCAGTACTTC	CASSPGTGGEQYF
TRBJ1-5	TRBD1	TRBV5-8	.	TGTGCCAGCAGCCGTAACCCGACAGGGGTGTCTAGCAATCAGCCCCAGCATTTT	CASSRNPTGVSSNQPQHF
TRBJ2-2	TRBD2	TRBV3-1/TRBV3-2	.	TGTGCCAGCAGCCAACGGGGGGCGAACACCGGGGAGCTGTTTTTT	CASSQRGANTGELFF